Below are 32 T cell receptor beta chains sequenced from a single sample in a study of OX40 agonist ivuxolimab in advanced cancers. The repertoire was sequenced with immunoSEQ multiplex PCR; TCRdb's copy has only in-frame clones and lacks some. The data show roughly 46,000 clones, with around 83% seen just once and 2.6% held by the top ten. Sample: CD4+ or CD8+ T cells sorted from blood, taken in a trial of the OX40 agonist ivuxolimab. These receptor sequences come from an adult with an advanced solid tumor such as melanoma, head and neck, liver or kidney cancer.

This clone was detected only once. DNA of the CDR3: TGTGCCAGCAGTGAAAGGGGGACAGACTACCTGGGAGGTGGCTACACCTTC. Translated, it gives CASSERGTDYLGGGYTF. The rearrangement links TRBV2 to TRBJ1-2; 7 nucleotides match TRBD1. Trimming took 2 bases from V and 7 from J; bases not matched to a gene: 16. The CDR3 extends over 17 amino acids. Germline lookup yields CDR1 SNHLY and CDR2 FYNNEI.

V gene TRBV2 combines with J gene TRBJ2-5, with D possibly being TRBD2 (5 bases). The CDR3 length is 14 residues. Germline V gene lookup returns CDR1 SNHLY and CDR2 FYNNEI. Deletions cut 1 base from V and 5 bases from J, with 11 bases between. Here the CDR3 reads CASSEGQRGETQYF. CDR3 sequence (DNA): TGTGCCAGCAGTGAAGGTCAGAGAGGGGAGACCCAGTACTTC.

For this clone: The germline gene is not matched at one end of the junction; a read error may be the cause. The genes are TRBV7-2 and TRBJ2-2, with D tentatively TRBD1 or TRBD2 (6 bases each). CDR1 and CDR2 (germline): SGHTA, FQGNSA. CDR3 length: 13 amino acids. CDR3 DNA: TGTGCCAGCAGCTTAGGGGGGGCCGGGGAGCTGCTTTTT. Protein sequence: CASSLGGAGELLF.

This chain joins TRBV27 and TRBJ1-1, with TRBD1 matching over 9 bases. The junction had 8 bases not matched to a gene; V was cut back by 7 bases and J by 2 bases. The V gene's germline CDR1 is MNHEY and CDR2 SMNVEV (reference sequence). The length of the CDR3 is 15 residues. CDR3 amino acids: CASTWGQGTNTEAFF. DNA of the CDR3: TGTGCCAGCACCTGGGGACAGGGAACAAACACTGAAGCTTTCTTT.

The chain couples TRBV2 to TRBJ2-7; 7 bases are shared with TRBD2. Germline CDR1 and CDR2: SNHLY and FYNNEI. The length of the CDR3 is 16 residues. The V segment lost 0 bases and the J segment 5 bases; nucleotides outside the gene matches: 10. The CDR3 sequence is CASSEAGRGGRNEQYF. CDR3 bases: TGTGCCAGCAGTGAAGCCGGTCGGGGAGGGCGCAACGAGCAGTACTTC.

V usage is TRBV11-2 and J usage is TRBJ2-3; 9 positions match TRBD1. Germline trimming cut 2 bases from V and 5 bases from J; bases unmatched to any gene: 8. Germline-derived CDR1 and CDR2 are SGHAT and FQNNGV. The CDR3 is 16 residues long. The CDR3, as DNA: TGTGCCAGCAGCTTAAGAAACAGGGGGCGGGGAGATACGCAGTATTTT. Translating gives CASSLRNRGRGDTQYF.

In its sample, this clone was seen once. CDR3 in DNA: TGTGCCAGCAGCCCGCCAGGGTGGTCCTATAATTCACCCCTCCACTTT. Protein product: CASSPPGWSYNSPLHF. The chain employs TRBV7-9 and TRBJ1-6; tentatively, D is TRBD1 (5 bases). This CDR3 has 16 amino acids. V lost 5 bases and J 1 base, leaving 12 bases between the germline ends. Germline V gives CDR1 SEHNR, CDR2 FQNEAQ (reference sequence).

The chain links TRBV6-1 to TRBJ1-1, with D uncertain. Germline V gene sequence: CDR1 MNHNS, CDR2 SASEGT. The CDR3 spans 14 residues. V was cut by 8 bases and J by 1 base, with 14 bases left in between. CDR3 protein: CASPIKTGNTEAFF. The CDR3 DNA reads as TGTGCCAGCCCGATTAAGACGGGGAACACTGAAGCTTTCTTT.

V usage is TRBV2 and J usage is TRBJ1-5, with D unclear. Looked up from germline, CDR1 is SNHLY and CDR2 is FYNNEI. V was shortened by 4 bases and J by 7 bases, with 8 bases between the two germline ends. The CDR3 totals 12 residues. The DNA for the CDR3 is TGTGCCAGCAGTGTGTCGACGCAGCCCCAGCATTTT. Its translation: CASSVSTQPQHF.

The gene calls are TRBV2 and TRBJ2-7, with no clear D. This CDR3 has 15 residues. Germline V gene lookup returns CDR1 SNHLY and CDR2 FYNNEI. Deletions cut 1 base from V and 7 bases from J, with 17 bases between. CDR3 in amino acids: CASSEGYGLLQEQYF. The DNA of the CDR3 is TGTGCCAGCAGTGAAGGGTACGGCCTACTTCAGGAGCAGTACTTC.

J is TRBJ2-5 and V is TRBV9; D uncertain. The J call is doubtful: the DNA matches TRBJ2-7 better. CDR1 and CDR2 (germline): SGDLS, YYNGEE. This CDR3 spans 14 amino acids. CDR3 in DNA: TGTGCCAGCAGCCCCTTCTCCAGCTTCTACGAGCAGTACTTC. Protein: CASSPFSSFYEQYF.

CDR3: CASSSGDENYGYTF. CDR3 nucleotide sequence: TGTGCCAGCAGTTCGGGAGATGAGAACTATGGCTACACCTTC. The chain employs TRBV27 and TRBJ1-2; D not certain. The germline V gene has CDR1 MNHEY and CDR2 SMNVEV (reference sequence). This CDR3 region has 14 residues. The V gene lost 4 bases and the J gene lost 2 bases, with 11 bases spanning the gap.

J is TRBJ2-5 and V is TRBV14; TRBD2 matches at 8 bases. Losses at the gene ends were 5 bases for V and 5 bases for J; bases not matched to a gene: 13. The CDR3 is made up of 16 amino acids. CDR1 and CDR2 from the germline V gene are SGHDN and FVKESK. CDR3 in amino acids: CASSKGQRENSETQYF. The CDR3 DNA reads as TGTGCCAGCAGCAAGGGCCAGCGGGAGAACAGTGAGACCCAGTACTTC.

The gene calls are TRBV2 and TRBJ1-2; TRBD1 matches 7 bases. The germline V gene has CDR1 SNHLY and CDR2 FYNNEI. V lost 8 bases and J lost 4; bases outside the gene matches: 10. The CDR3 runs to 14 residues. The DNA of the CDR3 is TGTGCCAGCCGAGGGTCAGGGGGTGTCTATGGCTACACCTTC. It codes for CASRGSGGVYGYTF.

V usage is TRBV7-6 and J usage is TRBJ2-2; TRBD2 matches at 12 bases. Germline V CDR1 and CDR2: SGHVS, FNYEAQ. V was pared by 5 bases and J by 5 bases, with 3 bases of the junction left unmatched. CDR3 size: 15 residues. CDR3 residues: CASSEGTSGTGELFF. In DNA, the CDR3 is TGTGCCAGCAGCGAGGGGACTAGCGGGACCGGGGAGCTGTTTTTT.

The CDR3 DNA sequence: TGTGCCAGTAGTATAGATCTATACGGGGATTCAAGGTCACCCCTCCACTTT. It encodes CASSIDLYGDSRSPLHF. V and J are TRBV19 and TRBJ1-6; no definite D call. CDR1 is LNHDA, CDR2 SQIVND, per germline (reference sequence). The CDR3 has 17 residues. V lost 0 bases and J 10 bases, leaving 19 bases between the germline ends.

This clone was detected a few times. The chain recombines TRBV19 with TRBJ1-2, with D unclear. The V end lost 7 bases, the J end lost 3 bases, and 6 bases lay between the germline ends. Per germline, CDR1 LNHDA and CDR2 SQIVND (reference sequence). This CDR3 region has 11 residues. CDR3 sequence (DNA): TGTGCCAGTAAGAGGGACTATGGCTACACCTTC. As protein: CASKRDYGYTF.

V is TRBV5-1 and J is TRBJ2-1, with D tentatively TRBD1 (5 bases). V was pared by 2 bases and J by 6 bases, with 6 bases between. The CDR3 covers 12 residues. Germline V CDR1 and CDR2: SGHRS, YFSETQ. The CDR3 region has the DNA TGCGCCAGCAGCTTAGGGGCCAATGAGCAGTTCTTC. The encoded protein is CASSLGANEQFF.

The CDR3 region has the DNA TGTGCCAGCTCACCCGGGACGGGAAAAGAGACCCAGTACTTC. It encodes CASSPGTGKETQYF. The V call is TRBV18, the J call TRBJ2-5, with D perhaps being TRBD1 or TRBD2 (5 bases each). Germline values: CDR1 KGHSH, CDR2 LQKENI. The CDR3 covers 14 residues. Trimming took 3 bases from V and 3 from J, leaving 11 bases between them.

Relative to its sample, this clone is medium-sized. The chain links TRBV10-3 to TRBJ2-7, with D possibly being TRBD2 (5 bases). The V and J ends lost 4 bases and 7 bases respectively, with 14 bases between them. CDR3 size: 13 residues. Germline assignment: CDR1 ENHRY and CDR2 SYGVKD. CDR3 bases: TGTGCCATCAGTGGGTCGGAGGTGGGGGAGCAGTACTTC. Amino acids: CAISGSEVGEQYF.

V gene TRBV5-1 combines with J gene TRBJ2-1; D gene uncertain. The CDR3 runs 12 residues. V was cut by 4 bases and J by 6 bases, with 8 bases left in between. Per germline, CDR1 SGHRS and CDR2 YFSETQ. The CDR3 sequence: CASSTAGNEQFF. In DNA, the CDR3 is TGCGCCAGCAGCACAGCTGGCAATGAGCAGTTCTTC.

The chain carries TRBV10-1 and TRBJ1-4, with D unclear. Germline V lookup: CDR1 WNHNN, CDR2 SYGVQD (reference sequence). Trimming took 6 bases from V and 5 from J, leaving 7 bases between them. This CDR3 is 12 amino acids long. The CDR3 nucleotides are TGCGCCAGCAGGGGGAGAAATGAAAAACTGTTTTTT. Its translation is CASRGRNEKLFF.

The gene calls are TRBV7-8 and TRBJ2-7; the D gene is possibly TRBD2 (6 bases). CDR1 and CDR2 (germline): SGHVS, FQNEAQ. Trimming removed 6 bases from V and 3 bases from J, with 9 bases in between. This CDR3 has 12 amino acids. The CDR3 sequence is CASSPGSYEQYF. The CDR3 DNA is TGTGCCAGCAGTCCCGGGAGCTACGAGCAGTACTTC.

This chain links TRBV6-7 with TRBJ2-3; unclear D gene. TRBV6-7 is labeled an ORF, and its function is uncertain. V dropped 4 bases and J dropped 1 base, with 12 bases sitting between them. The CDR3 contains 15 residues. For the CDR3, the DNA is TGTGCCAGCAGTTTATCCCCTGCGCGCACAGATACGCAGTATTTT. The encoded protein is CASSLSPARTDTQYF.

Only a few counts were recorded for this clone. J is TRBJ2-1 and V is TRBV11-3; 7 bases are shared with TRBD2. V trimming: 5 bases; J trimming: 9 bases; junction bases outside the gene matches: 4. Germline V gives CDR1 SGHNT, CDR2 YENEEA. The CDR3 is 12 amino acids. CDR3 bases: TGTGCCAGCAGCGCAACGGGGGGTGAGCAGTTCTTC. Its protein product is CASSATGGEQFF. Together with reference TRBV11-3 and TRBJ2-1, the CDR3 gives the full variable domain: EAGVVQSPRYKIIEKKQPVAFWCNPISGHNTLYWYLQNLGQGPELLIRYENEEAVDDSQLPKDRFSAERLKGVDSTLKIQPAELGDSAVYLCASSATGGEQFFGPGTRLTVL.

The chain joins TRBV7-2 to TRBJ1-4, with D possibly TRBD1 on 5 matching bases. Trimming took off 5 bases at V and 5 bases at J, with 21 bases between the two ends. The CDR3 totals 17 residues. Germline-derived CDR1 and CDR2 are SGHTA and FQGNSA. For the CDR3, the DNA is TGTGCCAGCAGCCATACCAGGACGGGGCGCGGAAATGAAAAACTGTTTTTT. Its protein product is CASSHTRTGRGNEKLFF. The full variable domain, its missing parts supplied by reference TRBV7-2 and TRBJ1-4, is GAGVSQSPSNKVTEKGKDVELRCDPISGHTALYWYRQSLGQGLEFLIYFQGNSAPDKSGLPSDRFSAERTGGSVSTLTIQRTQQEDSAVYLCASSHTRTGRGNEKLFFGSGTQLSVL.

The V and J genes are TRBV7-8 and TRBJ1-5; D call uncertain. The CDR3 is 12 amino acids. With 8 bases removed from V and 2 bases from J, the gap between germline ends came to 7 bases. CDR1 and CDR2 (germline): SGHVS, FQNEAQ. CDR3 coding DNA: TGTGCCAGCTCTTCGGGCAATCAGCCCCAGCATTTT. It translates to CASSSGNQPQHF.

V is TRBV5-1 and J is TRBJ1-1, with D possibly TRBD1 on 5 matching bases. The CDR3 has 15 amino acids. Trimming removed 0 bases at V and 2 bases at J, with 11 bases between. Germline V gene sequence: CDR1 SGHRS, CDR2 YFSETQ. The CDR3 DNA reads TGCGCCAGCAGCTTGGCGGCAGGGAGAAACACTGAAGCTTTCTTT. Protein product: CASSLAAGRNTEAFF.

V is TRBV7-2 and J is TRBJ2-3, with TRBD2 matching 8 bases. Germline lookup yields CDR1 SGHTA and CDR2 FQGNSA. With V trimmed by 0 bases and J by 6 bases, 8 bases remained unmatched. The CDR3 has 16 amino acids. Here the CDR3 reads CASSLARGSGADTQYF. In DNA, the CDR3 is TGTGCCAGCAGCTTAGCTAGGGGTAGCGGGGCTGATACGCAGTATTTT.

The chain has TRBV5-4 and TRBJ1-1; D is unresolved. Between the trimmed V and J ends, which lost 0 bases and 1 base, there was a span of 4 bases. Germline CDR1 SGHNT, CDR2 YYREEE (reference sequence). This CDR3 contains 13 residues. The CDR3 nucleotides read TGTGCCAGCAGCTTGGACGAGAACACTGAAGCTTTCTTT. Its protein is CASSLDENTEAFF. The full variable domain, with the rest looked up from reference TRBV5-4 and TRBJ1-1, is ETGVTQSPTHLIKTRGQQVTLRCSSQSGHNTVSWYQQALGQGPQFIFQYYREEENGRGNFPPRFSGLQFPNYSSELNVNALELDDSALYLCASSLDENTEAFFGQGTRLTVV.

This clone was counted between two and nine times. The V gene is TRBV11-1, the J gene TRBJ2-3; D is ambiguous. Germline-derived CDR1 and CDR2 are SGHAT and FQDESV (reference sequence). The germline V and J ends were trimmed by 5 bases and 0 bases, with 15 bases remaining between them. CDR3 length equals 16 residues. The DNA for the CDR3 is TGTGCCAGCAGCCCGTGGCGGATGACTAGCACAGATACGCAGTATTTT. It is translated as CASSPWRMTSTDTQYF.

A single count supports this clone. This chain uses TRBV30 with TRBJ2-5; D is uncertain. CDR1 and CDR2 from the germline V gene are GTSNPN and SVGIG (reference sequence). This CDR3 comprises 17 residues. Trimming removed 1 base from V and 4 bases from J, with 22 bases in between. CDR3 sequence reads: CAWSDHRWARGRETQYF. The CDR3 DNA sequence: TGTGCCTGGAGTGACCATCGCTGGGCCCGAGGCCGAGAGACCCAGTACTTC.